The T cell receptor beta chain under discussion was sequenced for a study of human T cells and chemical hapten exposure. A word on this clonotype: What it binds is not known.

Trimming shortened V by 3 bases and J by 9 bases, and 12 bases separated the two germline ends. The CDR3 contains 13 residues. In germline, CDR1 is SGHTA, CDR2 FQGTGA. General study results and limits: Compared with pre-sensitization or healthy control sets, expanded TCRs clustered more. The immune response of these alopecia patients might not match healthy individuals'.

Time point noted: pre-sensitization, week 0. Treatment noted: therapeutic diphenylcyclopropenone sensitization with weekly scalp DPC. Donation of samples came from alopecia patients who were 18 to 70 years old and suitable for DPC. MiXCR, run by TCRdb on the RACE reads, gives a single entry per CDR3 protein. Of roughly 50,000 distinct CDR3 sequences listed, 9.5% to 10% are singletons. The sequenced sample was whole blood, obtained in connection with sensitization to the hapten diphenylcyclopropenone (DPC). The rearrangement uses TRBV7-3 and TRBJ2-1; no clear D. This TCR came from a man aged 35-49 years with alopecia areata. Some clones in this sample may be carry-over from other donors' samples. The CDR3 sequence: CASSFQFSSEQFF. CDR3 DNA sequence: TGTGCCAGCAGCTTCCAGTTTAGTAGTGAGCAGTTCTTC.